A selection of T cell receptor beta chains follows, all from one sample in a study of blood T cell repertoires in COVID-19. Sequencing was performed with immunoSEQ multiplex PCR; in TCRdb, only in-frame clones are kept and a portion is missing. The sample has about 230,000 clones, roughly 88% seen once. The sequenced material came from peripheral blood. All receptors come from a man aged 40-49 years who had recovered from COVID-19. Both conserved end residues are trimmed from each CDR3. The order of the fields is J gene, V gene, CDR3 protein.

>TRBJ2-2|TRBV6-6
ASSPGMNTGELF
>TRBJ2-3|TRBV29-1
SVDPVLAGGPGTDTQY
>TRBJ1-5|TRBV6-6
ASSSGRPQH
>TRBJ1-2|TRBV19
ASSIERTGSYGYT
>TRBJ1-5|TRBV19
ASSVVVGGQPQH
>TRBJ2-5|TRBV27
ASSLLYGRETQY
>TRBJ1-2|TRBV7-2
ASSFDRVRGYT
>TRBJ1-1|TRBV20-1
SASRQAPMNTEAF
>TRBJ2-3|TRBV4-1
ASSPLSGVSDTQY
>TRBJ2-3|TRBV7-5
VRSSKTAGTGLADTQY
>TRBJ1-1|TRBV4-3
ASSLFQGITRNTEAF
>TRBJ2-7|TRBV6-5
ASNGGETYEQY
>TRBJ1-1|TRBV6-5
ASSPRTMNTEAF
>TRBJ2-7|TRBV19
ASSIGGGSAYEQY
>TRBJ2-2|TRBV10-3
AISGRTGDRAGELF
>TRBJ1-1|TRBV6-1
ASNDARALSTNTEAF
>TRBJ2-7|TRBV7-9
ASSLVVYEQY
>TRBJ1-5|TRBV20-1
SASGGSQNQPQH
>TRBJ2-1|TRBV30
AGTSGSSYNEQF
>TRBJ1-4|TRBV5-8
ASNAGETRGKLF
>TRBJ2-5|TRBV18
ASSPLSLAEGAQY
>TRBJ1-2|TRBV7-2
ASSLGGQGTYGYT
>TRBJ1-5|TRBV19
ASSIYMSGGSGQPQH
>TRBJ1-5|TRBV11-2
ASSLKGQFNQPQH
>TRBJ1-1|TRBV3-1/TRBV3-2
ASSHYRDRNTEAF
>TRBJ2-7|TRBV10-3
AISRTGTYEQY
>TRBJ2-3|TRBV9
ASSERLRLESTDTQY
>TRBJ1-6|TRBV27
ASSLGRVNNSPLH
>TRBJ1-1|TRBV15
ATSRDRHENTEAF
>TRBJ1-2|TRBV2
ASNIRGGSYGYT
>TRBJ1-1|TRBV6-8
ASKYPLRGGAGNTEAF
>TRBJ2-3|TRBV10-3
AISEPLRGRTDTQY
>TRBJ2-7|TRBV4-1
ASSLSRAGTGEQY
>TRBJ2-2|TRBV30
ASLGLGLTGELF
>TRBJ2-3|TRBV7-9
ASSRGTDTQY
>TRBJ1-5|TRBV4-3
ASSRYLGQPNQPQH
>TRBJ2-3|TRBV27
ASSLGMDRGYTDTQY
>TRBJ1-1|TRBV7-9
ASSFEGEAF
>TRBJ2-7|TRBV11-2
ASSSPPGFTYEQY
>TRBJ2-2|TRBV4-3
ASSQAERLAGGYTGELF
>TRBJ2-1|TRBV1
TTVRGTPSVGSYNEQF
>TRBJ1-2|TRBV4-3
ASSQGRENYGYT
>TRBJ2-7|TRBV6-2/TRBV6-3
ASSYSRGQGSYEQY
>TRBJ2-5|TRBV28
ASPPSGTIETQY
>TRBJ2-7|TRBV5-6
ASSPGGGREQY
>TRBJ1-5|TRBV29-1
SVGQGLGQPQH
>TRBJ2-5|TRBV5-1
ASSRSSGGLQETQY
>TRBJ2-7|TRBV28
ASSPADSGVTYEQY